In this sample, the clone carrying this TCR beta chain turned up many times. The antigen is not known. This entry is derived from a study of cytomegalovirus exposure and HLA in healthy donors. Study in general: An earlier analysis identified 95 million to 120 million unique TCR beta sequences in approximately 170 million T cells.

This cohort consisted of healthy bone marrow donors. Germline V gene data show CDR1 as SNHLY and CDR2 as FYNNEI. The CDR3 sequence is 14 residues long. Trimming stripped 3 bases from V and 3 bases from J, with 9 bases between. This PCR relied on a set of 60 Vbeta primers and 13 Jbeta primers. Sequencing was performed with immunoSEQ multiplex PCR; in TCRdb, only in-frame clones are kept and a portion is missing. The sample has approximately 100,000 clones; over 9.5% are singletons. Study-level points and caveats: Accurate prediction of most subjects' HLA-A and HLA-B alleles from TCR beta sequences was reported.

The TCR originated in a middle-aged man in good health and CMV-seropositive. Sequencing used PBMCs. This sequence joins TRBV2 and TRBJ1-3; unclear D gene. Here the CDR3 reads CASSDPTGGNTIYF. The CDR3, as DNA: TGTGCCAGCAGTGACCCCACTGGTGGAAACACCATATATTTT.